This passage covers 11 T cell receptor beta chains from one sample sequenced in a study of immune characterization of retroperitoneal liposarcoma. TCRdb passed the PCR reads through MiXCR, listing each CDR3 protein once. The sample shows 9,500 to 12,000 distinct CDR3 sequences, under 35% of them seen only once. Sequenced material: tumor tissue. The receptors originated from a female donor with retroperitoneal liposarcoma.

This clonotype is medium-sized in the sample. This chain links TRBV12-3 or TRBV12-4 with TRBJ2-3; 9 positions match TRBD2. The V segment lost 3 bases and the J segment 3 bases; nucleotides outside the gene matches: 1. There are 14 residues in the CDR3. The CDR3 DNA sequence: TGTGCCAGCAGTTTCAGCGGGGGGACAGATACGCAGTATTTT. Translation gives CASSFSGGTDTQYF.

Concerning this clonotype itself: Just one base apart from a much larger clone, this may be a read error. The chain links TRBV6-1 to TRBJ2-3; the match to TRBD1 covers 9 bases. This CDR3 has 16 residues. The ends lost 6 bases at V and 6 bases at J; junction bases unmatched: 13. Per germline, CDR1 MNHNS and CDR2 SASEGT. The CDR3 loop is CASREYPGTGRDTQYF. CDR3 DNA sequence: TGTGCCAGCAGGGAATACCCCGGGACAGGGAGGGATACGCAGTATTTT.

This clonotype was found a few times. The chain uses TRBV6-1 and TRBJ1-6; maybe TRBD1 (6 bases). In germline, CDR1 is MNHNS, CDR2 SASEGT. V gave up 2 bases and J gave up 7 bases, with 9 bases separating them. There are 14 residues in the CDR3. The CDR3 region is CASSERGRNSPLHF. CDR3 bases: TGTGCCAGCAGTGAACGGGGGCGGAATTCACCCCTCCACTTT.

This clonotype was seen at least ten times. The chain uses TRBV7-6 and TRBJ2-3, with 11 positions matching TRBD2. The length of the CDR3 is 17 residues. Trimming took 5 bases from V and 1 from J; bases not matched to a gene: 8. Looked up from germline, CDR1 is SGHVS and CDR2 is FNYEAQ. DNA of the CDR3: TGTGCCAGCAGCATTAGCGGGGGGGCCGGTGGCACAGATACGCAGTATTTT. This translates into CASSISGGAGGTDTQYF. Complete variable domain (other parts from reference TRBV7-6 and TRBJ2-3): GAGVSQSPRYKVTKRGQDVALRCDPISGHVSLYWYRQALGQGPEFLTYFNYEAQQDKSGLPNDRFSAERPEGSISTLTIQRTEQRDSAMYRCASSISGGAGGTDTQYFGPGTRLTVL.

This clonotype was seen a handful of times. This rearrangement joins TRBV6-1 to TRBJ2-3; D call uncertain. This CDR3 is built from 15 residues. Germline V gene sequence: CDR1 MNHNS, CDR2 SASEGT. Trimming removed 3 bases at V and 6 bases at J, with 16 bases between. The CDR3 DNA reads as TGTGCCAGCAGTGACGATGTATTGGGTGCGGATACGCAGTATTTT. Protein: CASSDDVLGADTQYF.

This clonotype appeared a few times. The genes are TRBV6-6 and TRBJ2-2; possibly TRBD2 for D (7 bases). Trimming cost V 7 bases and J 1 base, with 16 bases left between them. This CDR3 is 16 amino acids long. Germline CDR1 and CDR2: MNHNY and SVGAGI (reference sequence). The chain's CDR3 is CASNEGGHLNTGELFF. The CDR3, as DNA: TGTGCCAGCAACGAGGGGGGGCACCTGAACACCGGGGAGCTGTTTTTT.

The chain is built from TRBV6-5 and TRBJ1-5; the match to TRBD1 covers 7 bases. There are 15 residues in the CDR3. The ends lost 1 base at V and 8 bases at J; junction bases unmatched: 8. Germline CDR1 and CDR2: MNHEY and SVGAGI. CDR3 nucleotide sequence: TGTGCCAGCAGTTACTTAATCGACAGGGCAAAGCCCCAGCATTTT. It yields the protein CASSYLIDRAKPQHF.

V usage is TRBV6-1 and J usage is TRBJ2-1, with D perhaps given as TRBD1 or TRBD2 (6 bases each). Germline loops: CDR1 MNHNS, CDR2 SASEGT. V gave up 3 bases and J gave up 10 bases, with 16 bases separating them. The CDR3 sequence is 14 residues long. DNA of the CDR3: TGTGCCAGCAGTGATTGGGGGGCGTCGCACGAGCAGTTCTTC. It codes for CASSDWGASHEQFF.

This chain joins TRBV7-2 and TRBJ2-3; 9 positions agree with TRBD2. This CDR3 comprises 18 residues. CDR1 SGHTA and CDR2 FQGNSA come from the germline V gene. V gave up 4 bases and J gave up 3 bases; unmatched junction bases: 14. CDR3 loop: CASSSIIAGDARTDTQYF. As DNA, the CDR3 is TGTGCCAGCAGCTCTATAATAGCGGGAGACGCCAGGACAGATACGCAGTATTTT. Complete variable domain (other parts from reference TRBV7-2 and TRBJ2-3): GAGVSQSPSNKVTEKGKDVELRCDPISGHTALYWYRQSLGQGLEFLIYFQGNSAPDKSGLPSDRFSAERTGGSVSTLTIQRTQQEDSAVYLCASSSIIAGDARTDTQYFGPGTRLTVL.

In its sample, this clonotype was seen many times. Relative to the germline gene, one junction end is altered; a read error may explain this. The genes are TRBV12-5 and TRBJ2-1; TRBD2 matches at 7 bases. This CDR3 spans 13 amino acids. Germline V lookup: CDR1 LGHNT, CDR2 FRNRAP. CDR3 nucleotides: TGTGCTAGTGGTTCCTCCGGGGGAGGGCACCTTACCTTC. Its protein product is CASGSSGGGHLTF.

This clonotype was counted many times. This chain links TRBV12-3 or TRBV12-4 with TRBJ2-1; a weak D match, TRBD2 (7 bases). The CDR3 extends over 13 amino acids. Trimming cost V 5 bases and J 13 bases, with 18 bases left between them. The CDR3 is CASSRARGGTQFF. The CDR3 DNA follows: TGTGCCAGCAGTCGTGCAAGGGGGGGGACCCAGTTCTTC.